Listed here are 8 T cell receptor beta chains from one sample, sequenced in a study of T cells in Graves' hyperthyroidism and ophthalmopathy. Regions amplified from RNA transcripts were the TCR beta CDR3 regions. HTBI primers drove first-round RT-PCR of the TCR CDR3. TCRdb recomputed calls from the multiplex PCR reads with MiXCR, one row per CDR3 protein. Among about 530,000 distinct CDR3 sequences listed, 15% to 20% were seen once. The sequencing input was blood. All receptors come from a young woman with Graves' ophthalmopathy.

This chain links TRBV24-1 with TRBJ2-2; a possible D gene is TRBD1 (6 bases). V was clipped by 4 bases and J by 3 bases, with 14 bases between them. This CDR3 spans 16 amino acids. Germline CDR1 is KGHDR and CDR2 is SFDVKD. CDR3 protein: CATSDRGQLDTGELFF. CDR3 nucleotides: TGTGCCACCAGTGACCGTGGACAGCTAGACACCGGGGAGCTGTTTTTT.

The chain has TRBV4-3 and TRBJ2-3; 8 bases map to TRBD2. Trimming cost V 1 base and J 5 bases; bases outside gene matches: 2. The CDR3 is 14 residues long. Germline CDR1 LGHNA, CDR2 YSLEER. Here the CDR3 reads CASSQVAGGDTQYF. The CDR3 coding sequence is TGCGCCAGCAGCCAAGTGGCGGGAGGAGATACGCAGTATTTT.

This clonotype was counted ten times or more. CDR3 DNA sequence: TGTGCCAGCAGCCCCGTCAGGGACGGGTGGGAGCAGTACTTC. It yields the protein CASSPVRDGWEQYF. The rearrangement links TRBV3-1 to TRBJ2-7; tentatively, D is TRBD1 or TRBD2 (5 bases each). V was trimmed by 4 bases and J by 7 bases, leaving 17 bases between them. The CDR3 has 14 residues. Germline assignment: CDR1 LGHDT and CDR2 YNNKEL (reference sequence).

There are many counts of this clonotype. The chain links TRBV12-3 or TRBV12-4 to TRBJ1-1; D is unresolved. This CDR3 spans 14 amino acids. The ends were cut back, 11 bases at V and 0 bases at J, with 16 bases in the middle. The CDR3 sequence: CASSIGRLNTEAFF. The CDR3 bases are TGTGCCTCCTCGATAGGCAGACTGAACACTGAAGCTTTCTTT.

This clonotype has a handful of counts. The genes are TRBV5-4 and TRBJ1-2, with D perhaps TRBD1 (6 bases). This CDR3 region has 14 residues. V lost 5 bases to trimming and J lost 7 bases, with 18 bases between them. Germline V CDR1 and CDR2: SGHNT, YYREEE (reference sequence). The CDR3 loop is CASRTSAGAGGYTF. CDR3 coding DNA: TGTGCCAGCAGAACCTCCGCGGGGGCTGGTGGCTACACCTTC.

This clonotype was picked up many times. The chain carries TRBV2 and TRBJ1-1; D gene uncertain. CDR3 length: 12 residues. CDR1 and CDR2 (germline): SNHLY, FYNNEI. Trimming stripped 6 bases from V and 2 bases from J, with 7 bases between. DNA for the CDR3: TGTGCCAGCAGACCCCCAAACACTGAAGCTTTCTTT. Translated: CASRPPNTEAFF.

This chain's CDR3 is CASSSSGSSVDTQYF. CDR3 DNA sequence: TGTGCCAGCAGCTCTAGCGGGAGCTCTGTGGATACGCAGTATTTT. The chain combines TRBV7-2 with TRBJ2-3, with 10 positions matching TRBD2. The CDR3 is 15 amino acids. In germline, CDR1 is SGHTA, CDR2 FQGNSA. J gave up 6 bases and V 4 bases, and 7 bases lay outside the gene matches. Full variable domain (missing parts from reference TRBV7-2 and TRBJ2-3): GAGVSQSPSNKVTEKGKDVELRCDPISGHTALYWYRQSLGQGLEFLIYFQGNSAPDKSGLPSDRFSAERTGGSVSTLTIQRTQQEDSAVYLCASSSSGSSVDTQYFGPGTRLTVL.

This clonotype has ten or more counts. The rearrangement links TRBV7-2 to TRBJ1-5; 7 bases are a match to TRBD1. The germline V gene encodes CDR1 SGHTA and CDR2 FQGNSA. V lost 4 bases, J lost 0 bases, and 6 bases stayed unmatched. There are 16 residues in the CDR3. The CDR3 DNA follows: TGTGCCAGCAGCTCCCTGGGACAGAATAGCAATCAGCCCCAGCATTTT. As protein: CASSSLGQNSNQPQHF.